A selection of T cell receptor beta chains follows, all from one sample in a study of T cells in tuberculosis. The protocol was immunoSEQ multiplex PCR, while the TCRdb copy is restricted to in-frame clones and leaves out a portion. The sample consists of over 25,000 clones, roughly 95% of them appearing once. Sequencing was carried out using PBMCs. The receptor source for this set is a donor aged 10-29 years with latent tuberculosis or without tuberculosis infection. Both conserved end residues are part of each CDR3. Fields, in order: CDR3 protein, CDR3 DNA, J gene, clone size, V gene, D gene. The D gene is left open where the match is weak. A clone size is listed for some rows: how often the clone was seen (once, few, many), or a class if it is expanded.

CDR3aa: CASLPSWDIYGYTF
CDR3nt: TGTGCCAGCTTGCCCTCGTGGGACATCTATGGCTACACCTTC
j_gene: TRBJ1-2
abundance: NA
v_gene: TRBV18
d_gene: NA

CDR3aa: CASSQVVGSSYNSPLHF
CDR3nt: TGCGCCAGCAGCCAAGTGGTAGGGAGCTCCTATAATTCACCCCTCCACTTT
j_gene: TRBJ1-6
abundance: NA
v_gene: TRBV4-3
d_gene: NA

CDR3aa: CASSSTGDSTDTQYF
CDR3nt: TGCGCCAGCAGCTCCACAGGGGACAGCACAGATACGCAGTATTTT
j_gene: TRBJ2-3
abundance: NA
v_gene: TRBV5-1
d_gene: TRBD1

CDR3aa: CASSLTEEKLFF
CDR3nt: TGTGCCAGCAGCTTAACCGAGGAAAAACTGTTTTTT
j_gene: TRBJ1-4
abundance: NA
v_gene: TRBV7-9
d_gene: NA

CDR3aa: CALGVRGETNEKLFF
CDR3nt: TGTGCCCTTGGCGTTCGGGGAGAAACTAATGAAAAACTGTTTTTT
j_gene: TRBJ1-4
abundance: NA
v_gene: TRBV7-9
d_gene: NA

CDR3aa: CAWSPGMNTEAFF
CDR3nt: TGTGCCTGGAGCCCAGGTATGAACACTGAAGCTTTCTTT
j_gene: TRBJ1-1
abundance: NA
v_gene: TRBV30
d_gene: NA

CDR3aa: CASSPRGGSTDTQYF
CDR3nt: TGTGCCAGCAGCCCAAGGGGGGGGTCCACAGATACGCAGTATTTT
j_gene: TRBJ2-3
abundance: NA
v_gene: TRBV7-2
d_gene: NA

CDR3aa: CASSPAAGTYEQYF
CDR3nt: TGTGCCAGCTCACCAGCGGCGGGCACCTACGAGCAGTACTTC
j_gene: TRBJ2-7
abundance: once
v_gene: TRBV18
d_gene: NA

CDR3aa: CASSPGSGWTEAFF
CDR3nt: TGTGCCAGCTCACCAGGCTCAGGGTGGACTGAAGCTTTCTTT
j_gene: TRBJ1-1
abundance: NA
v_gene: TRBV18
d_gene: NA

CDR3aa: CAISESGRGRTDTQYF
CDR3nt: TGTGCCATCAGTGAGTCGGGCAGGGGACGCACAGATACGCAGTATTTT
j_gene: TRBJ2-3
abundance: NA
v_gene: TRBV10-3
d_gene: NA

CDR3aa: CASSPGQGERDRGHTSYNEQFF
CDR3nt: TGCGCCAGCAGCCCCGGACAGGGTGAGAGGGATCGCGGGCACACCTCCTACAATGAGCAGTTCTTC
j_gene: TRBJ2-1
abundance: NA
v_gene: TRBV5-1
d_gene: TRBD1

CDR3aa: CASSRHQGQPQHF
CDR3nt: TGCGCCAGCAGCCGGCACCAGGGTCAGCCCCAGCATTTT
j_gene: TRBJ1-5
abundance: NA
v_gene: TRBV4-1
d_gene: NA

CDR3aa: CAIGKTGTGSYNEQFF
CDR3nt: TGTGCCATCGGTAAAACCGGGACAGGTTCCTACAATGAGCAGTTCTTC
j_gene: TRBJ2-1
abundance: NA
v_gene: TRBV5-4
d_gene: TRBD1

CDR3aa: CASSLAVLAGSTGELFF
CDR3nt: TGTGCCAGCAGCTTAGCTGTACTAGCGGGGAGCACCGGGGAGCTGTTTTTT
j_gene: TRBJ2-2
abundance: NA
v_gene: TRBV7-3
d_gene: TRBD2

CDR3aa: CASSLGGSGTPHEQFF
CDR3nt: TGCGCCAGCAGCTTGGGGGGTAGCGGGACCCCTCATGAGCAGTTCTTC
j_gene: TRBJ2-1
abundance: NA
v_gene: TRBV5-1
d_gene: TRBD2

CDR3aa: CASLQGFGANVLTF
CDR3nt: TGTGCCAGCCTCCAGGGCTTTGGGGCCAACGTCCTGACTTTC
j_gene: TRBJ2-6
abundance: NA
v_gene: TRBV21-1
d_gene: NA

CDR3aa: CASSLGQGALSYGYTF
CDR3nt: TGTGCCAGCAGCTTGGGACAGGGGGCATTGAGCTATGGCTACACCTTC
j_gene: TRBJ1-2
abundance: NA
v_gene: TRBV5-6
d_gene: TRBD1

CDR3aa: CASSYDRGLTEAFF
CDR3nt: TGTGCCAGCAGTTACGACAGGGGGCTTACTGAAGCTTTCTTT
j_gene: TRBJ1-1
abundance: NA
v_gene: TRBV6-5
d_gene: TRBD1

CDR3aa: CASTGGTEAFF
CDR3nt: TGTGCCAGCACGGGAGGCACTGAAGCTTTCTTT
j_gene: TRBJ1-1
abundance: NA
v_gene: TRBV7-9
d_gene: NA

CDR3aa: CASSPGGYYGYTF
CDR3nt: TGTGCCAGCAGCCCAGGGGGGTACTATGGCTACACCTTC
j_gene: TRBJ1-2
abundance: NA
v_gene: TRBV7-9
d_gene: TRBD1

CDR3aa: CASSIRTSPYQETQYF
CDR3nt: TGTGCCAGCAGCATTCGGACATCCCCGTACCAAGAGACCCAGTACTTC
j_gene: TRBJ2-5
abundance: NA
v_gene: TRBV13
d_gene: NA

CDR3aa: CASSFRLAGFNEQFF
CDR3nt: TGTGCCAGCAGCTTTAGGCTAGCGGGTTTCAATGAGCAGTTCTTC
j_gene: TRBJ2-1
abundance: NA
v_gene: TRBV7-3
d_gene: TRBD2

CDR3aa: CASAWREINNEQFF
CDR3nt: TGTGCTAGTGCCTGGAGGGAGATCAACAATGAGCAGTTCTTC
j_gene: TRBJ2-1
abundance: NA
v_gene: TRBV12-5
d_gene: NA

CDR3aa: CSVGTGEGTGELFF
CDR3nt: TGCAGCGTGGGGACAGGGGAGGGCACCGGGGAGCTGTTTTTT
j_gene: TRBJ2-2
abundance: NA
v_gene: TRBV29-1
d_gene: TRBD1

CDR3aa: CSVETGQGNNEQYF
CDR3nt: TGCAGCGTTGAGACGGGACAGGGTAACAACGAGCAGTACTTC
j_gene: TRBJ2-7
abundance: NA
v_gene: TRBV29-1
d_gene: TRBD1

CDR3aa: CASTVSSGRGREAFF
CDR3nt: TGCGCCAGCACCGTTAGTTCGGGTAGAGGCAGAGAAGCTTTCTTT
j_gene: TRBJ1-1
abundance: NA
v_gene: TRBV5-1
d_gene: NA

CDR3aa: CARSLISGGEGYTF
CDR3nt: TGTGCCAGAAGCTTGATATCGGGGGGCGAAGGCTACACCTTC
j_gene: TRBJ1-2
abundance: NA
v_gene: TRBV5-3
d_gene: NA

CDR3aa: CASSPTEANYNEQFF
CDR3nt: TGTGCCAGCAGCCCTACGGAGGCGAACTACAATGAGCAGTTCTTC
j_gene: TRBJ2-1
abundance: NA
v_gene: TRBV7-8
d_gene: NA

CDR3aa: CASSPRDFGTDTQYF
CDR3nt: TGTGCCAGCTCACCCCGGGATTTCGGCACAGATACGCAGTATTTT
j_gene: TRBJ2-3
abundance: NA
v_gene: TRBV18
d_gene: NA

CDR3aa: CAISERGTDYGYTF
CDR3nt: TGTGCCATCAGTGAGCGTGGGACAGATTATGGCTACACCTTC
j_gene: TRBJ1-2
abundance: NA
v_gene: TRBV10-3
d_gene: TRBD1

CDR3aa: CASSFFLPNTGELFF
CDR3nt: TGTGCCAGCAGCTTTTTCCTACCGAACACCGGGGAGCTGTTTTTT
j_gene: TRBJ2-2
abundance: once
v_gene: TRBV5-6
d_gene: NA

CDR3aa: CASTSTANTGELFF
CDR3nt: TGTGCCAGTACCTCGACAGCCAACACCGGGGAGCTGTTTTTT
j_gene: TRBJ2-2
abundance: NA
v_gene: TRBV19
d_gene: NA

CDR3aa: CASSLGTDYGYTF
CDR3nt: TGTGCCAGCTCACTCGGGACAGACTATGGCTACACCTTC
j_gene: TRBJ1-2
abundance: NA
v_gene: TRBV18
d_gene: TRBD1

CDR3aa: CASRTDSYEQYF
CDR3nt: TGTGCCAGCAGAACAGACAGCTACGAGCAGTACTTC
j_gene: TRBJ2-7
abundance: NA
v_gene: TRBV6-5
d_gene: NA

CDR3aa: CASSKAWGQPDPYEQYF
CDR3nt: TGTGCCAGCAGCAAAGCGTGGGGACAGCCAGACCCCTACGAGCAGTACTTC
j_gene: TRBJ2-7
abundance: NA
v_gene: TRBV21-1
d_gene: NA

CDR3aa: CASSPDRANYGYTF
CDR3nt: TGTGCCAGCTCACCAGACAGGGCCAACTATGGCTACACCTTC
j_gene: TRBJ1-2
abundance: NA
v_gene: TRBV18
d_gene: TRBD1

CDR3aa: CASSRQASTNEKLFF
CDR3nt: TGCGCCAGCAGTAGACAGGCCTCAACTAATGAAAAACTGTTTTTT
j_gene: TRBJ1-4
abundance: medium-sized
v_gene: TRBV5-1
d_gene: NA

CDR3aa: CASSLGGQGADTQYF
CDR3nt: TGTGCCAGCAGCTTAGGAGGACAGGGTGCAGATACGCAGTATTTT
j_gene: TRBJ2-3
abundance: NA
v_gene: TRBV11-1
d_gene: TRBD1

CDR3aa: CASSWGLAGVTGELFF
CDR3nt: TGTGCCAGCAGCTGGGGACTAGCGGGAGTCACCGGGGAGCTGTTTTTT
j_gene: TRBJ2-2
abundance: once
v_gene: TRBV5-4
d_gene: TRBD2

CDR3aa: CASSVGRGQETQYF
CDR3nt: TGTGCCAGCAGCGTAGGAAGGGGGCAAGAGACCCAGTACTTC
j_gene: TRBJ2-5
abundance: NA
v_gene: TRBV9
d_gene: NA

CDR3aa: CASSDPGGRPRNSPLHF
CDR3nt: TGTGCCAGTAGTGACCCCGGGGGGCGCCCCCGTAATTCACCCCTCCACTTT
j_gene: TRBJ1-6
abundance: NA
v_gene: TRBV19
d_gene: NA

CDR3aa: CSGYVDYGYTF
CDR3nt: TGCAGCGGCTACGTGGACTATGGCTACACCTTC
j_gene: TRBJ1-2
abundance: NA
v_gene: TRBV29-1
d_gene: NA

CDR3aa: CAWSRGLAGGQETQYF
CDR3nt: TGTGCCTGGAGCCGGGGACTAGCGGGAGGGCAAGAGACCCAGTACTTC
j_gene: TRBJ2-5
abundance: once
v_gene: TRBV30
d_gene: TRBD2

CDR3aa: CASSFFPGQGLDTEAFF
CDR3nt: TGTGCCAGCTCATTCTTCCCGGGACAGGGCTTAGACACTGAAGCTTTCTTT
j_gene: TRBJ1-1
abundance: NA
v_gene: TRBV19
d_gene: TRBD1

CDR3aa: CASKPGGGTQYF
CDR3nt: TGTGCCTCTAAACCGGGGGGAGGGACCCAGTACTTC
j_gene: TRBJ2-5
abundance: NA
v_gene: TRBV30
d_gene: TRBD2

CDR3aa: CASSPRLAVCDEQFF
CDR3nt: TGTGCCAGCAGTCCCCGACTAGCGGTTTGCGATGAGCAGTTCTTC
j_gene: TRBJ2-1
abundance: NA
v_gene: TRBV2
d_gene: TRBD2

CDR3aa: CSVSAGELTDTQYF
CDR3nt: TGCAGCGTTTCAGCGGGGGAACTCACAGATACGCAGTATTTT
j_gene: TRBJ2-3
abundance: NA
v_gene: TRBV29-1
d_gene: TRBD2

CDR3aa: CASSIYRDSFYEQYF
CDR3nt: TGTGCCAGTAGTATCTACCGGGACAGCTTCTACGAGCAGTACTTC
j_gene: TRBJ2-7
abundance: NA
v_gene: TRBV19
d_gene: TRBD1

CDR3aa: CASSPGAGGLYEQYF
CDR3nt: TGCGCCAGCAGCCCTGGAGCAGGGGGCTTGTACGAGCAGTACTTC
j_gene: TRBJ2-7
abundance: NA
v_gene: TRBV4-1
d_gene: TRBD1

CDR3aa: CASSLLYRVGELCLREKLFF
CDR3nt: TGTGCCAGCAGCTTATTATACCGGGTAGGAGAATTATGTCTTAGGGAAAAACTGTTTTTT
j_gene: TRBJ1-4
abundance: NA
v_gene: TRBV11-3
d_gene: NA

CDR3aa: CASSPRATHGQETQYF
CDR3nt: TGTGCCAGCTCACCACGGGCAACGCACGGACAAGAGACCCAGTACTTC
j_gene: TRBJ2-5
abundance: NA
v_gene: TRBV18
d_gene: NA

CDR3aa: CASSFGGRGLSTEAFF
CDR3nt: TGTGCCAGCAGTTTCGGTGGAAGGGGGCTGAGTACTGAAGCTTTCTTT
j_gene: TRBJ1-1
abundance: NA
v_gene: TRBV27
d_gene: TRBD1

CDR3aa: CASSRSGTSGSYNEQFF
CDR3nt: TGTGCCAGTAGTAGGTCTGGGACTAGCGGTTCTTACAATGAGCAGTTCTTC
j_gene: TRBJ2-1
abundance: NA
v_gene: TRBV19
d_gene: TRBD2

CDR3aa: CASSLSGKRPLVGAIDTQYF
CDR3nt: TGTGCCAGCAGTTTATCGGGTAAAAGACCCCTAGTGGGGGCGATCGATACGCAGTATTTT
j_gene: TRBJ2-3
abundance: NA
v_gene: TRBV27
d_gene: NA

CDR3aa: CASSFGGKETQYF
CDR3nt: TGTGCCAGCAGCTTCGGGGGAAAGGAGACCCAGTACTTC
j_gene: TRBJ2-5
abundance: NA
v_gene: TRBV11-2
d_gene: NA

CDR3aa: CASSLSTGASDRGRGNEQFF
CDR3nt: TGTGCCAGCAGCTTAAGCACCGGTGCTTCTGACAGGGGGCGAGGCAATGAGCAGTTCTTC
j_gene: TRBJ2-1
abundance: NA
v_gene: TRBV7-8
d_gene: TRBD1

CDR3aa: CASSLGVSQETQYF
CDR3nt: TGCGCCAGCAGCTTGGGAGTTTCCCAAGAGACCCAGTACTTC
j_gene: TRBJ2-5
abundance: once
v_gene: TRBV5-1
d_gene: NA

CDR3aa: CASSQTSGGGTQYF
CDR3nt: TGTGCCAGCAGCCAGACTAGCGGAGGGGGGACCCAGTACTTC
j_gene: TRBJ2-5
abundance: NA
v_gene: TRBV11-2
d_gene: TRBD2

CDR3aa: CASSPGPGVEQFF
CDR3nt: TGTGCCAGCAGCCCTGGGCCGGGAGTTGAGCAGTTCTTC
j_gene: TRBJ2-1
abundance: NA
v_gene: TRBV7-8
d_gene: NA

CDR3aa: CAWTLQTGKGNTIYF
CDR3nt: TGTGCCTGGACCCTACAGACAGGGAAAGGAAACACCATATATTTT
j_gene: TRBJ1-3
abundance: NA
v_gene: TRBV30
d_gene: TRBD1